This TCR beta chain originates from a study of cytomegalovirus exposure and HLA in healthy donors. This clone has more than one count but fewer than ten. The antigen remains undetermined. Distinct nucleotide sequences in the sample also encode this CDR3. Clones were sequenced by immunoSEQ multiplex PCR, and TCRdb holds only the in-frame ones, with some missing. This table holds roughly 250,000 clones, around 85% found once. Germline V gene data show CDR1 as MNHEY and CDR2 as SVGAGI. Germline trimming cut 2 bases from V and 4 bases from J; bases unmatched to any gene: 2. There are 13 residues in the CDR3. Study results and caveats: The listing of 150 to 200 TCR beta chains classed them as cytomegalovirus-associated. Per published reports, the classifier diagnosed cytomegalovirus status with high specificity and sensitivity.

Separate from the approximately 700-subject first cohort was the roughly 130-subject validation cohort, to which the donors belonged. The receptor was isolated from a woman in her twenties or thirties in good health and CMV-seropositive. The source material was PBMCs. The chain joins TRBV6-5 to TRBJ2-7; 7 bases map to TRBD1. The chain's CDR3 is CASSYRDSYEQYF. DNA for the CDR3: TGTGCCAGCAGTTACCGGGACAGTTACGAGCAGTACTTC.